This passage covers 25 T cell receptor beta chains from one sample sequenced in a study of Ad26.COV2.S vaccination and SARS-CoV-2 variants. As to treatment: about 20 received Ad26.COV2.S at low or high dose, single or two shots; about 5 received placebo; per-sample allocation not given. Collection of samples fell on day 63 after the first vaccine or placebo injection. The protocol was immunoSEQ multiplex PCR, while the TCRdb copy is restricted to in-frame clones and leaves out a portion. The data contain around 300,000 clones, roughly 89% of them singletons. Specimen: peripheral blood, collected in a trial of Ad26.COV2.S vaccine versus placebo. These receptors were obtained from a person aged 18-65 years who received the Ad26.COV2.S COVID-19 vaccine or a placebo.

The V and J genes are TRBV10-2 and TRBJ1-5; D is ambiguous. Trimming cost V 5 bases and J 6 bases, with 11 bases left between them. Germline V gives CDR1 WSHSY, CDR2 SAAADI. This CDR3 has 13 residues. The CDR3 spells CASSRDGRQPQHF. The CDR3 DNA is TGCGCCAGCAGTAGAGATGGACGTCAGCCCCAGCATTTT.

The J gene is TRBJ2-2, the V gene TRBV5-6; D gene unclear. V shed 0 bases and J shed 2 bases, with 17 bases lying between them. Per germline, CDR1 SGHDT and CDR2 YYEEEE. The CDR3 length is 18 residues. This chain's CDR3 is CASSLASPLVLNTGELFF. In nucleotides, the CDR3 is TGTGCCAGCAGCTTGGCCAGTCCGCTAGTGTTAAACACCGGGGAGCTGTTTTTT.

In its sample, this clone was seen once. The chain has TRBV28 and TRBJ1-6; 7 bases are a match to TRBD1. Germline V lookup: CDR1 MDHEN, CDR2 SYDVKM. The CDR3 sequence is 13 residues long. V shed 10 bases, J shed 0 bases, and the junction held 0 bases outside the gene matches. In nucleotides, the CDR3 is TGTGCCACAGGGGGCTCCTATAATTCACCCCTCCACTTT. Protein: CATGGSYNSPLHF.

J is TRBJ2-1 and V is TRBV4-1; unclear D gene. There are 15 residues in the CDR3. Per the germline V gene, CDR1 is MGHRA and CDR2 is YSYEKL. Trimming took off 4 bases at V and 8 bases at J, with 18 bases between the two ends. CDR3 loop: CASSPTPPLHYEQFF. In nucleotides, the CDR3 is TGCGCCAGCAGCCCTACCCCACCATTACACTATGAGCAGTTCTTC.

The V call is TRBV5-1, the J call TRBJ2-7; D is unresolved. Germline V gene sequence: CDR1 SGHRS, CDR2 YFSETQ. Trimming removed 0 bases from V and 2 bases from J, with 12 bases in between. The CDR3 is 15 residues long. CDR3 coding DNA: TGCGCCAGCAGCTTGGTCGCTAATGGGGCCTACGAGCAGTACTTC. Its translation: CASSLVANGAYEQYF.

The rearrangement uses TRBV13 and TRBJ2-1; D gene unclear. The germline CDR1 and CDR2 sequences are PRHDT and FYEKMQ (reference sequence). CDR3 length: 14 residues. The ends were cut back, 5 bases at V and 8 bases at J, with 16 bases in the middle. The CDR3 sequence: CASSQGRVLDEQFF. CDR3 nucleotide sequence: TGTGCCAGCAGCCAAGGACGAGTTTTGGATGAGCAGTTCTTC.

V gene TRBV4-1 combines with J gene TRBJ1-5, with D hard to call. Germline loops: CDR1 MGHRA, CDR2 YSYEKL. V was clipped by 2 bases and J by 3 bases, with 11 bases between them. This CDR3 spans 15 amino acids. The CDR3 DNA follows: TGCGCCAGCAGCCAATTACTGGGAACCAATCAGCCCCAGCATTTT. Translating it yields CASSQLLGTNQPQHF.

The CDR3 DNA reads TGTGCCAGCGGGGACTACTGGGACACTGAAGCTTTCTTT. Its translation is CASGDYWDTEAFF. V and J are TRBV25-1 and TRBJ1-1; possibly TRBD1 for D (5 bases). The CDR3 spans 13 residues. V was shortened by 8 bases and J by 3 bases, with 13 bases between the two germline ends. Germline-derived CDR1 and CDR2 are MGHDK and SYGVNS.

This CDR3 is CASSWTNTEAFF. The DNA for the CDR3 is TGTGCCAGTAGTTGGACGAACACTGAAGCTTTCTTT. V gene TRBV19 combines with J gene TRBJ1-1; D unresolved. V shed 5 bases and J shed 1 base, with 5 bases lying between them. Germline V gives CDR1 LNHDA, CDR2 SQIVND (reference sequence). The CDR3 length is 12 residues.

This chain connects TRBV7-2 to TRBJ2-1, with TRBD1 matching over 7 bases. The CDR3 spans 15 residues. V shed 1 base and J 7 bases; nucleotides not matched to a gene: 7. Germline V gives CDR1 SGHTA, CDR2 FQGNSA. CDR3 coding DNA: TGTGCCAGCAGCTTAGGGTCCGGGACAGTAAATGAGCAGTTCTTC. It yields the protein CASSLGSGTVNEQFF.

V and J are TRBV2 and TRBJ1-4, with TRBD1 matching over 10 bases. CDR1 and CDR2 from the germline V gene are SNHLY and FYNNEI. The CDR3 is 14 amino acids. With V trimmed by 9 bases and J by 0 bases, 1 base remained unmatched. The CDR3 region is CARGTGATNEKLFF. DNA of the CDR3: TGTGCCAGAGGGACAGGGGCAACTAATGAAAAACTGTTTTTT. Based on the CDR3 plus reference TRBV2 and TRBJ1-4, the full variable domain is EPEVTQTPSHQVTQMGQEVILRCVPISNHLYFYWYRQILGQKVEFLVSFYNNEISEKSEIFDDQFSVERPDGSNFTLKIRSTKLEDSAMYFCARGTGATNEKLFFGSGTQLSVL.

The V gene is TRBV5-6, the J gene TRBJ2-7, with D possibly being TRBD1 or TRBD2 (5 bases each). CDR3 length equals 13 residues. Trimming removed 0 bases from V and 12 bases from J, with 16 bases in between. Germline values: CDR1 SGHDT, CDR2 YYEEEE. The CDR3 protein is CASSLGSGNRGYF. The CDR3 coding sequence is TGTGCCAGCAGCTTGGGCTCAGGGAATCGGGGGTACTTC.

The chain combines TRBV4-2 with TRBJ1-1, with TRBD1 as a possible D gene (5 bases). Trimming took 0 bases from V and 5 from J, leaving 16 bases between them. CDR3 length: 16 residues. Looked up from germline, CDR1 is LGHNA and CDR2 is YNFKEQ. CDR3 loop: CASSQDRARGRTEAFF. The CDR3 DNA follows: TGTGCCAGCAGCCAAGATAGGGCGAGGGGTAGGACTGAAGCTTTCTTT.

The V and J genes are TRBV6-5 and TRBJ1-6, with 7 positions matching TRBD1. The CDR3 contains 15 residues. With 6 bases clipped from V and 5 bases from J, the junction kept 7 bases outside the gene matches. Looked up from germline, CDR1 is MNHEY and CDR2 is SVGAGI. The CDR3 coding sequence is TGTGCCAGCAGGCCAGCGGGACAGAATAATTCACCCCTCCACTTT. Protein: CASRPAGQNNSPLHF.

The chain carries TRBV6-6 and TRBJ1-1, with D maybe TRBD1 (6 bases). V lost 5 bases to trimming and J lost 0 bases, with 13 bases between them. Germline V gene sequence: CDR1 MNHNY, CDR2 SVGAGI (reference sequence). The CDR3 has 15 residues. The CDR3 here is CASSPGTNLNTEAFF. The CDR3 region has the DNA TGTGCCAGCAGTCCCGGGACAAACTTGAACACTGAAGCTTTCTTT.

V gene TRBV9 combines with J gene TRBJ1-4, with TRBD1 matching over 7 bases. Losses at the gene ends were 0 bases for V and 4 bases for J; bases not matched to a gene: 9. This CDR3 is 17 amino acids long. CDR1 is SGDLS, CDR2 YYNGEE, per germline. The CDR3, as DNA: TGTGCCAGCAGCGTAGGATTCTTGGACAGGTATAATGAAAAACTGTTTTTT. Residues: CASSVGFLDRYNEKLFF.

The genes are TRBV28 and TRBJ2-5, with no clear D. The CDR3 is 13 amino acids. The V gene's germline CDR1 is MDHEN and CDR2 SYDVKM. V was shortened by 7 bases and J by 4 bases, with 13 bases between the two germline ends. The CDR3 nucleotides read TGTGCCAGCAAACCAAGGTGGGGAGAGACCCAGTACTTC. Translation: CASKPRWGETQYF.

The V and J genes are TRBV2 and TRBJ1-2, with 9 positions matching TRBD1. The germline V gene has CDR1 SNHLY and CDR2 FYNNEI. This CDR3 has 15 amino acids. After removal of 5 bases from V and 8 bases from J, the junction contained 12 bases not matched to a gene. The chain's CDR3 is CASSQIPGQGYGYTF. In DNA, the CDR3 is TGTGCCAGCAGTCAAATCCCGGGACAGGGATACGGCTACACCTTC.

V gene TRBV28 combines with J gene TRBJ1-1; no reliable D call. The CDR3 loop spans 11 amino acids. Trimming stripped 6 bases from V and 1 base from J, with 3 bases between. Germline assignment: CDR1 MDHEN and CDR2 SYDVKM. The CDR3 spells CASRENTEAFF. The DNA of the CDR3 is TGTGCCAGCAGGGAGAACACTGAAGCTTTCTTT.

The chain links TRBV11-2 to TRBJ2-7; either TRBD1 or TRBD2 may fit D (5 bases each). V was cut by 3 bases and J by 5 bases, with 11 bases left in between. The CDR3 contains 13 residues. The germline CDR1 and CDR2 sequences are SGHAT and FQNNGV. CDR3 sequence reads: CASSFGGGDEQYF. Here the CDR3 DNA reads TGTGCCAGCAGCTTTGGGGGTGGGGACGAGCAGTACTTC.

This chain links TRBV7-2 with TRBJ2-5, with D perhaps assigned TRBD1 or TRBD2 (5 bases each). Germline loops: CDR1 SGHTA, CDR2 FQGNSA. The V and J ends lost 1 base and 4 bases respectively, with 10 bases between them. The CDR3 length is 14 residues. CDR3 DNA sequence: TGTGCCAGCAGCTTAGGTGGGGGAGCAGAGACCCAGTACTTC. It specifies CASSLGGGAETQYF.

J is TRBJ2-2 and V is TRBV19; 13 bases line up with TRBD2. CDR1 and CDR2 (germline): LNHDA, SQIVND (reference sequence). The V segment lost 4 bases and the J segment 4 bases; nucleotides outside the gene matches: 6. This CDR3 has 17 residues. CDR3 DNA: TGTGCCAGTAGTAGACTAGCGGGGGGCCAAGGCACCGGGGAGCTGTTTTTT. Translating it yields CASSRLAGGQGTGELFF. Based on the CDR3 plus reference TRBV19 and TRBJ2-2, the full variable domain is DGGITQSPKYLFRKEGQNVTLSCEQNLNHDAMYWYRQDPGQGLRLIYYSQIVNDFQKGDIAEGYSVSREKKESFPLTVTSAQKNPTAFYLCASSRLAGGQGTGELFFGEGSRLTVL.

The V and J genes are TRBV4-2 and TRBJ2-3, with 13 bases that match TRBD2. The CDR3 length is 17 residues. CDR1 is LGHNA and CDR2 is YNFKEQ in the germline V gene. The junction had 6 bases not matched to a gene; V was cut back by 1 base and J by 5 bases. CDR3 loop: CASSQGGLAGEKDTQYF. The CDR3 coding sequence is TGTGCCAGCAGCCAAGGAGGACTAGCGGGGGAAAAAGATACGCAGTATTTT.

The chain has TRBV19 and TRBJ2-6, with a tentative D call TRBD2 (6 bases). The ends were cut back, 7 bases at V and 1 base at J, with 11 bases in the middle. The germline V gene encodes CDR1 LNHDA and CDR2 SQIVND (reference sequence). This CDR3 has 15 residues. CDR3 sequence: CASTPRGSGANVLTF. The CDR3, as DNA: TGTGCCAGTACCCCTCGGGGGTCTGGGGCCAACGTCCTGACTTTC. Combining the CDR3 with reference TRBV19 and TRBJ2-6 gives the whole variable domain DGGITQSPKYLFRKEGQNVTLSCEQNLNHDAMYWYRQDPGQGLRLIYYSQIVNDFQKGDIAEGYSVSREKKESFPLTVTSAQKNPTAFYLCASTPRGSGANVLTFGAGSRLTVL.

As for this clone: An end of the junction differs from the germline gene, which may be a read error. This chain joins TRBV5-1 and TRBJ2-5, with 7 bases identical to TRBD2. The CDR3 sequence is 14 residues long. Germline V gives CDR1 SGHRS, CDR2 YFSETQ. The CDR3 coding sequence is TGCGCCAGCAGGTTGGGAGGGCCGCAAGAGACCCAGTACTTC. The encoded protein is CASRLGGPQETQYF.